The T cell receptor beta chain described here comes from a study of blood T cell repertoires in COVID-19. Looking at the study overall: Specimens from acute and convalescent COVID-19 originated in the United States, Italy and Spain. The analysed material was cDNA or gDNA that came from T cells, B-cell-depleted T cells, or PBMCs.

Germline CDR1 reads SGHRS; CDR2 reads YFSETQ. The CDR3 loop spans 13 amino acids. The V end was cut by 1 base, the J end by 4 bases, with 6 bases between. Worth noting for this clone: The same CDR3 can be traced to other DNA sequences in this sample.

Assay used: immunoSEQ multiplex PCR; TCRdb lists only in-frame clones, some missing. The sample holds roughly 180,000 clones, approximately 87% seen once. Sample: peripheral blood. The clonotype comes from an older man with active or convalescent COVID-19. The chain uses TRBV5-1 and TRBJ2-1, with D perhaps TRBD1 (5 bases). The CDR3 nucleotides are TGCGCCAGCAGCTTGACAGGATACAATGAGCAGTTCTTC. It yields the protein CASSLTGYNEQFF.